The T cell receptor (beta chain) described here comes from a study of vaccination and CD4 T cells after COVID-19. Study as a whole: The cells were exposed to overlapping spike peptides originating from SARS-CoV-2, HCoV-NL63, HCoV-OC43 and HCoV-229E for stimulation. Every culture used as a control got a CEFX pool, an HIV-1 Nef pool, or no peptide.

Documented treatment: approximately nine-day PBMC culture with coronavirus spike peptide pools or control peptides (ViraFEST assay). ViraFEST used peptide pools to expand antigen-specific T cells before TCR sequencing. With fresh IL-2 medium, half the medium was replaced on days 3 and 7. Trimming pared 5 bases from V and 2 bases from J, leaving 6 bases between. Germline lookup yields CDR1 DFQATT and CDR2 SNEGSKA (reference sequence). The CDR3 length is 11 residues. Comment on this clonotype: Its specificity is not known.

Cultured CD4+ T-cell DNA underwent Oncomine TCR Beta short-read sequencing. TCRdb reprocessed the PCR reads with MiXCR, giving one entry per CDR3 protein. This table has around 15,000 distinct CDR3 sequences, over 50% appearing once. This TCR was recovered from a human donor who had recovered from COVID-19. The source material was CD4+ T cells from blood, cultured in vitro. The rearrangement uses TRBV20-1 and TRBJ1-2; no clear D gene. The CDR3 DNA reads TGCAGTGCTCCCAGGAACTATGGCTACACCTTC. Amino acids: CSAPRNYGYTF.